The clone carrying this TCR beta chain has a count of ten or more. This entry belongs to a study of T cell repertoires in cytomegalovirus infection. Trimming at V came to 6 bases and at J to 4 bases, leaving 13 bases not matched to a gene. Germline lookup yields CDR1 MDHEN and CDR2 SYDVKM. This CDR3 contains 18 residues. MiXCR, run by TCRdb on the reads, gives a single entry per CDR3 protein. This table holds under 200,000 distinct CDR3 sequences, roughly 9% found once. The receptor's source is a human donor in good health (CMV status not recorded). Some clones in this sample may be carry-over from other donors' samples. Specimen: PBMCs. V and J are TRBV28 and TRBJ2-3; 13 bases agree with TRBD2. DNA for the CDR3: TGTGCCAGCAGCCCAACCCGCGGACTAGCGGGAGATGCAGATACGCAGTATTTT. It codes for CASSPTRGLAGDADTQYF.